The 2 T cell receptor beta chains below come from one sample, sequenced in a study of control samples from healthy donors and cancer patients (dated by TCRdb to 2020 to 2022). The method was the immunoSEQ multiplex PCR assay. Entries here come from immuneACCESS through TCRdb and include only in-frame sequences with V and J called. Some clones fail to appear in such tables; in the studies checked, an unresolved V gene covers under half of the shortfall, and the cause of the remainder is unknown. The sample yields about 15,000 clones; approximately 80% were counted once. Roughly a sixth of the sample belongs to the ten largest clones. The sequencing sample was made of formalin-fixed, paraffin-embedded tissue. These receptors were collected from a female donor with lung cancer.

J is TRBJ2-3 and V is TRBV4-1, with 7 bases lining up with TRBD2. The V gene end was trimmed by 1 base and the J gene end by 7 bases; junction bases not matched to a gene: 11. The germline V gene encodes CDR1 MGHRA and CDR2 YSYEKL. The CDR3 is made up of 16 amino acids. CDR3 loop: CASSQVMTSPSNTQYF. In DNA, the CDR3 is TGCGCCAGCAGCCAAGTGATGACTAGCCCTTCTAATACGCAGTATTTT.

The chain recombines TRBV5-6 with TRBJ1-2; 7 bases map to TRBD1. The CDR3 spans 15 residues. V lost 2 bases, J lost 6 bases, and 10 bases stayed unmatched. Germline values: CDR1 SGHDT, CDR2 YYEEEE. CDR3 region: CASSLVTGEMDGYTF. The CDR3 coding sequence is TGTGCCAGCAGCTTAGTAACAGGGGAAATGGATGGCTACACCTTC.